The sequence of this T cell receptor beta chain was determined in a study of sequential checkpoint blockade in melanoma. At the level of the study: Both treatment sequences were followed by maintenance nivolumab. Twenty-two patients had matched tumor biopsies before treatment and at week 13 after nivolumab or ipilimumab alone. TCRβ was sequenced from DNA of 91 pretreatment tumors. General study points: Rising tumor T-cell fraction and clonality meant about 30 times likelier benefit.

Treatment reported: randomized to nivolumab then ipilimumab (arm A) or the reverse (arm B). The CDR3 runs to 15 residues. The trim removed 6 bases at V and 4 bases at J, leaving 5 bases unmatched. Using immunoSEQ multiplex PCR, the repertoire was profiled, and TCRdb retains in-frame clones only, with some absent. The sample yields more than 10,000 clones, 27% seen once. This clone has more than one count but fewer than ten. Its antigen is as yet unknown. Sample: tumor tissue (inferred from file names), taken from a patient given nivolumab and ipilimumab in sequence. The chain is built from TRBV7-1 and TRBJ2-3; 12 nucleotides align to TRBD2. TRBV7-1 qualifies as an ORF whose function is uncertain. The origin of this receptor is a human donor with melanoma. CDR3 nucleotides: TGTGCCAGCAGTCTAACTAGCGGGAGGTCAGATACGCAGTATTTT. It translates to CASSLTSGRSDTQYF.